This entry concerns a single T cell receptor beta chain. This clone was seen once. Its specific antigen is unknown. Base qualities were left out, and no much larger clone turns up one base away. Including cysteine and phenylalanine, the CDR3 has 14 amino acids. Only the CDR3 part of the read is kept: 42 bases, read in frame from the first base. The germline V gene gives CDR1 as MNHEY and CDR2 as SVGAGI. V loses 8 bases, J loses 1 base, and the germline ends lie 12 bases apart. Whole blood was collected in K2EDTA tubes by collaborating institutions according to the institutions' own protocols. For TCRbeta analysis, collaborators shipped samples as frozen whole blood, isolated PBMCs, or DNA extracted from either of those sample types. TCRbeta CDR3 regions were amplified from genomic DNA using the immunoSEQ Assay, a bias-controlled multiplex PCR. The original pipeline was this. The number of nucleated cells in each sample was estimated by amplification of reference gene primers within the assay. To quantify the absolute abundance of each unique TCRbeta CDR3 rearrangement, sequence reads were collapsed and filtered. Productive Simpson clonality was computed per sample as the square root of Simpson's diversity index over productive rearrangements. The clones in this table, taken by TCRdb from immuneACCESS, are in-frame only. Not every clone is retained; where verified, under half of the shortfall comes from an unresolved V gene, and the cause of the rest is unknown. From that table come the V and J calls and clone size; the DNA was used to work out D and trimming. The sample profile shows 130,000 to 150,000 clones; approximately 84% of them were found once. The ten largest clones add up to about 7% of the sample.

This entry comes from a study of blood T cell repertoires in COVID-19 (dated by TCRdb to 2018 to 2021). In terms of the full investigation: Collaborator samples came from the United States, Italy and Spain and covered acute and convalescent phases of COVID-19. The material from the prospective study consisted of cDNA or gDNA derived from T cells, B-cell-depleted T cells, or PBMCs. Subjects who had been exposed to COVID-19, were actively infected with it, or had recovered from it provided the deeply sampled blood TCRbeta repertoires that made up the dataset. The repertoires were released in a freely available public database intended as a resource for research on the immune response to SARS-CoV-2. The samples were drawn from two sources: the first 160 participants of the ongoing ImmuneRACE study, and approximately 1,300 subjects contributed by 6 global collaborators. The sample metadata nearly always contained a de-identified subject ID, COVID-19 status, age in years and sex. Where HLA class I and class II types were available, the types were taken from metadata supplied by the sample provider, not from assay-based typing.

Summary of the overall study and its limitations: The quantity of clinical and demographic metadata differed by source and by participant and was supplied without curation.

The source is a human donor in a cohort sampled during active COVID-19. The sequenced material came from peripheral blood. Rearrangement joined TRBV6-5 to TRBJ2-1; TRBD1 is perhaps the D gene, given 6 matching bases. The CDR3 corresponds to CASDDRWSYNEQFF. In nucleotide form, the sequence is TGTGCCAGCGATGACAGGTGGTCCTACAATGAGCAGTTCTTC.